These 17 T cell receptor beta chains were all obtained from the same sample, sequenced in a study of identical twins. TCRdb re-derived calls from the 5' RACE reads in MiXCR, one entry per CDR3 protein. The sample records some 560,000 distinct CDR3 sequences, 9.6% being singletons. This same sample was also part of a study on yellow fever vaccine responses in identical twins.

Sequenced sample: PBMCs. The receptors come from a young woman in good health.

The gene calls are TRBV4-1 and TRBJ2-5, with D unclear. This CDR3 contains 14 residues. Trimming pared 1 base from V and 0 bases from J, leaving 6 bases between. CDR1 MGHRA and CDR2 YSYEKL come from the germline V gene. CDR3: CASSQGPNQETQYF. CDR3 DNA: TGCGCCAGCAGCCAAGGGCCGAACCAAGAGACCCAGTACTTC.

The J gene is TRBJ2-1, the V gene TRBV7-3, with 9 bases lining up with TRBD1. CDR1 is SGHTA and CDR2 is FQGTGA in the germline V gene. This CDR3 is built from 17 residues. The trim removed 2 bases at V and 2 bases at J, leaving 7 bases unmatched. CDR3 loop: CASSLGTGTGTYNEQFF. The CDR3 bases are TGTGCCAGCAGCTTAGGAACCGGGACAGGGACCTACAATGAGCAGTTCTTC.

The V gene is TRBV2, the J gene TRBJ2-5; no clear D gene. The V gene's germline CDR1 is SNHLY and CDR2 FYNNEI. This CDR3 spans 13 amino acids. Trimming stripped 4 bases from V and 5 bases from J, with 11 bases between. As DNA, the CDR3 is TGTGCCAGCAGTGTTCTAGTGGGGGAGACCCAGTACTTC. This sequence encodes CASSVLVGETQYF.

This clonotype was detected only a few times. V is TRBV10-3 and J is TRBJ2-2; no clear D. The ends were cut back, 4 bases at V and 6 bases at J, with 6 bases in the middle. The germline CDR1 and CDR2 sequences are ENHRY and SYGVKD. There are 12 residues in the CDR3. This CDR3 reads CAISGYSGELFF. The DNA for the CDR3 is TGTGCCATCAGTGGGTACTCCGGGGAGCTGTTTTTT.

This clonotype was observed many times. The chain combines TRBV5-6 with TRBJ2-1; D may correspond to TRBD1 or TRBD2 (8 bases each). Trimming pared 4 bases from V and 4 bases from J, leaving 15 bases between. This CDR3 region has 15 residues. Per germline, CDR1 SGHDT and CDR2 YYEEEE. The CDR3 coding sequence is TGTGCCAGCAGCCCGGGAGGGGACAGGTACAATGAGCAGTTCTTC. Amino acids: CASSPGGDRYNEQFF.

The genes are TRBV7-8 and TRBJ2-5; 12 nucleotides line up with TRBD2. The CDR3 covers 16 residues. The germline V gene has CDR1 SGHVS and CDR2 FQNEAQ. Trimming removed 3 bases from V and 1 base from J; junction bases left unmatched: 3. The CDR3 sequence is CASSFTSGGTQETQYF. CDR3 nucleotides: TGTGCCAGCAGCTTCACTAGCGGGGGGACCCAAGAGACCCAGTACTTC.

This clonotype was observed at least ten times. The chain couples TRBV27 to TRBJ1-5; D is unresolved. Germline CDR1 MNHEY, CDR2 SMNVEV (reference sequence). This CDR3 spans 15 amino acids. The V and J ends lost 5 bases and 0 bases respectively, with 11 bases between them. CDR3 DNA sequence: TGTGCCAGCAGTATGGACGGATATAGCAATCAGCCCCAGCATTTT. This translates into CASSMDGYSNQPQHF.

V and J are TRBV28 and TRBJ2-7; 9 bases are a match to TRBD1. Germline CDR1 reads MDHEN; CDR2 reads SYDVKM. The J segment lost 5 bases and the V segment lost 8 bases, leaving 13 bases of the junction unmatched. This CDR3 comprises 15 residues. This CDR3 reads CASQTPSGQGHEQYF. DNA for the CDR3: TGTGCCAGCCAAACCCCCTCGGGACAGGGCCACGAGCAGTACTTC.

There are many counts of this clonotype. The V gene is TRBV7-6, the J gene TRBJ2-1; 7 bases are shared with TRBD1. The J segment lost 0 bases and the V segment lost 1 base, leaving 9 bases of the junction unmatched. Looked up from germline, CDR1 is SGHVS and CDR2 is FNYEAQ. This CDR3 comprises 18 residues. The CDR3 here is CASSLDLQGIGSYNEQFF. CDR3 DNA: TGTGCCAGCAGCTTAGACCTACAGGGGATCGGCTCCTACAATGAGCAGTTCTTC.

This clonotype appeared a few times. The chain couples TRBV4-3 to TRBJ2-7; D may be TRBD2 (6 bases). CDR3 length equals 15 residues. V was cut by 4 bases and J by 3 bases, with 16 bases left in between. The germline gives CDR1 LGHNA, CDR2 YSLEER. CDR3 coding DNA: TGCGCCAGCAGCCCAACTGGGGGGTCTCTCTACGAGCAGTACTTC. Amino acid sequence: CASSPTGGSLYEQYF.

The chain is built from TRBV10-3 and TRBJ2-7; 7 nucleotides match TRBD1. There are 15 residues in the CDR3. Germline values: CDR1 ENHRY, CDR2 SYGVKD. V gave up 2 bases and J gave up 5 bases; unmatched junction bases: 9. The CDR3 loop is CAISEEGAGVHEQYF. CDR3 nucleotides: TGTGCCATCAGTGAGGAGGGGGCAGGGGTCCACGAGCAGTACTTC.

The rearrangement links TRBV2 to TRBJ2-1; TRBD2 matches 8 bases. Germline loops: CDR1 SNHLY, CDR2 FYNNEI. This CDR3 contains 14 residues. V shed 7 bases, J shed 7 bases, and the junction held 9 bases outside the gene matches. For the CDR3, the DNA is TGTGCCAGCATGCGGGGGGAGCAGGTGAATGAGCAGTTCTTC. Translating gives CASMRGEQVNEQFF. Supplemented by reference TRBV2 and TRBJ2-1, the full variable domain reads EPEVTQTPSHQVTQMGQEVILRCVPISNHLYFYWYRQILGQKVEFLVSFYNNEISEKSEIFDDQFSVERPDGSNFTLKIRSTKLEDSAMYFCASMRGEQVNEQFFGPGTRLTVL.

In its sample, this clonotype was seen many times. The rearrangement uses TRBV13 and TRBJ2-1; the match to TRBD2 covers 13 bases. Trimming removed 2 bases from V and 5 bases from J; junction bases left unmatched: 6. CDR3 length equals 17 residues. Per the germline V gene, CDR1 is PRHDT and CDR2 is FYEKMQ (reference sequence). The CDR3 region is CASSLPRGLAGDNEQFF. The CDR3 nucleotides read TGTGCCAGCAGCTTACCACGAGGACTAGCGGGAGACAATGAGCAGTTCTTC.

This clonotype was seen repeatedly, ten times or more. This rearrangement joins TRBV7-2 to TRBJ1-3; TRBD1 matches 8 bases. V was pared by 7 bases and J by 2 bases, with 7 bases of the junction left unmatched. The CDR3 is made up of 15 amino acids. Germline CDR1 SGHTA, CDR2 FQGNSA. The CDR3: CASTRWTGTGNTIYF. The CDR3 coding sequence is TGTGCCAGCACCCGATGGACAGGGACTGGAAACACCATATATTTT.

This clonotype was observed many times. The V gene is TRBV4-1, the J gene TRBJ2-5, with 8 bases identical to TRBD1. Germline values: CDR1 MGHRA, CDR2 YSYEKL. The CDR3 is 15 residues long. J gave up 4 bases and V 6 bases, and 10 bases lay outside the gene matches. The DNA of the CDR3 is TGCGCCAGCAGGCAGACAGGGGCTCTCCCAGAGACCCAGTACTTC. Protein product: CASRQTGALPETQYF.

There are a few counts of this clonotype. The V call is TRBV29-1, the J call TRBJ2-1; the D gene is possibly TRBD2 (5 bases). CDR3 length equals 10 residues. The V end was cut by 6 bases, the J end by 6 bases, with 6 bases between. From germline, CDR1 is SQVTM and CDR2 ANQGSEA. CDR3 loop: CSVTSNEQFF. The CDR3 region has the DNA TGCAGCGTAACTAGCAATGAGCAGTTCTTC.

The CDR3 region has the DNA TGTGCCAGCAGTTTATCTCCGGGCAGCAGGGAGACCCAGTACTTC. Its protein product is CASSLSPGSRETQYF. The chain recombines TRBV27 with TRBJ2-5; D is undetermined. With 0 bases removed from V and 5 bases from J, the gap between germline ends came to 13 bases. Germline V lookup: CDR1 MNHEY, CDR2 SMNVEV (reference sequence). This CDR3 region has 15 residues.